The source of this T cell receptor (beta chain) is a study of T cell clones after liver transplantation (dated by TCRdb to the late 2010s). Context from the whole study: The samples were obtained from ITN030ST, a randomized trial that attempted immunosuppression withdrawal within 2 years after liver transplantation. Donor-reactive T cell clones were identified by TCRbeta sequencing after a pre-transplant mixed lymphocyte reaction and then tracked in post-transplant blood. Third party-reactive TCRbeta sequences were also identified from pre-transplant MLRs to serve as an antigen-independent comparator for donor-reactive sequences. The subjects received no induction therapy and were kept on standard immunosuppression until randomization at 12-24 months post-transplant. The studied cohort comprised 8 liver transplant recipients, 3 classified as tolerant and 5 as non-tolerant. Of the eight recipients, a few were HCV-positive, while the remaining recipients had been transplanted for non-autoimmune, non-viral indications. Blood samples were taken pre-transplant, pre-randomization before withdrawal, and post-randomization after full withdrawal or failed withdrawal. Tolerance meant complete immunosuppression withdrawal for at least one year without liver enzymes rising beyond twice the upper limit of normal.

The time point label on this specimen signifies: pre-transplant. Thawed unstimulated PBMCs were stained for CD3, CD4 and CD8 and FACS-sorted into CD3+CD4+ and CD3+CD8+ populations. All 8 studied subjects were randomized to immunosuppression withdrawal. The Qiagen DNeasy Blood and Tissue Kit was used to isolate genomic DNA. Note on this clone: Its antigen remains unidentified. Per-base qualities were not stored, and no clone one base away is much larger.

Paper-wide results and their limitations: Because allograft tissue specimens were not available, migration of donor-reactive T cells into the graft, rather than deletion, may have occurred. When repertoire turnover was accounted for, significantly reduced detection of donor-reactive sequences was found in 7 of 8 subjects for CD4 and in 8 of 8 subjects for CD8. Circulating donor-reactive CD4 TCRbeta sequences fell significantly post-transplant in most of the 8 subjects, irrespective of tolerance or HCV status. Low numbers of available donor cells limited the measurable donor-reactive repertoire in a couple of subjects. Conclusions were preliminary, limited by small, heterogeneous patient numbers and non-standardized post-transplant time points. Donor-reactive sequences decreased more than third party-reactive sequences, which suggests partial antigen-specific deletion that was not related to withdrawal success.

From a lookup of the germline V gene (reference sequence), CDR1 and CDR2 are MNHEY and SMNVEV. CDR3 length: 15 amino acids, cysteine to phenylalanine. The kept DNA is CDR3 alone, 45 bases in frame from the first base. Cut back by 5 bases and 7 bases, the V and J ends lie 18 bases apart. Using immunoSEQ, frozen genomic DNA was subjected to high-throughput TCRbeta CDR3 sequencing, a process that included PCR amplification, mapping, bias correction and internal controls. The original pipeline was this. Productive rearrangements were kept, and unique TCRbeta sequences were defined by CDR3 nucleotide sequence plus V and J gene. A sequence counted as donor-reactive only if the sequence showed at least 5-fold expansion in CFSE-low cells compared with unstimulated pre-transplant cells and had a frequency of at least 0.01%. To ensure at least 90% detection power, minimum frequency thresholds were set for each subject based on that subject's lowest-template unstimulated sample. Jensen-Shannon divergence between the top 1000 TCRbeta sequences post-transplant and pre-transplant was used to measure repertoire turnover. Two-sided Fisher's exact tests were used to test for changes in the detection of donor-reactive sequences. Sourced from immuneACCESS, this table was stored by TCRdb with only in-frame sequences that have V and J called. A share of the clones is absent; for the studies checked, an unresolved V gene accounts for under half, and the remainder has no known explanation. V, J and clone size are those of that table, while D and trimming were read from the DNA. The sample yields approximately 55,000 clones; 71% were counted once. Clones ranked in the top ten supply 15% of the sample.

The rearrangement combines TRBV27 with TRBJ2-1; TRBD2 is perhaps the D gene, given 6 matching bases. Specimen: CD4+ T cells from blood, collected before liver transplant. The TCR was taken from a human donor who received a liver transplant. The CDR3 loop reads CASSSRRGADNEQFF. The DNA is TGTGCCAGCAGTAGCCGGAGGGGCGCCGATAATGAGCAGTTCTTC.